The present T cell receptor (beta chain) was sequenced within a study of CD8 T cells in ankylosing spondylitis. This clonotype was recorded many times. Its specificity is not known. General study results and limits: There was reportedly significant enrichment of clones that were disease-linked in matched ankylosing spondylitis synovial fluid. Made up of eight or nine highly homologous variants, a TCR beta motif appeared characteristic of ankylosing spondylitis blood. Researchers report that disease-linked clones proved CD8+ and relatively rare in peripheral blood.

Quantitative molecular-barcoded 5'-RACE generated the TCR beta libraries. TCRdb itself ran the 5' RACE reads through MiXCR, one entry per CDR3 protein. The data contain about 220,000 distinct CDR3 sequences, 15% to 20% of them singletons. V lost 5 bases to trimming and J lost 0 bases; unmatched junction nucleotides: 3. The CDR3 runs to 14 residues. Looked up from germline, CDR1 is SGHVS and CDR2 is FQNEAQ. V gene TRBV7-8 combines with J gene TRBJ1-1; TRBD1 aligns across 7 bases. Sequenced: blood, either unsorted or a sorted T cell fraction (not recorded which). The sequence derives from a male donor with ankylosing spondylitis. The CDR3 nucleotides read TGTGCCAGCAGCCCCGGGACAGTGAACACTGAAGCTTTCTTT. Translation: CASSPGTVNTEAFF. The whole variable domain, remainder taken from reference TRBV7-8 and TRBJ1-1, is GAGVSQSPRYKVAKRGQDVALRCDPISGHVSLFWYQQALGQGPEFLTYFQNEAQLDKSGLPSDRFFAERPEGSVSTLKIQRTQQEDSAVYLCASSPGTVNTEAFFGQGTRLTVV.